This T cell receptor (beta chain) was captured by sequencing in a study of neurological immune-mediated disorders. 5'RACE with 10-nucleotide random UMIs generated the cDNA. Each sequencing run yielded over 160 million TCR-beta sequences from 15-18 subjects. A single record per CDR3 protein comes from TCRdb applying MiXCR to the 5' RACE reads. Counted here are tens of thousands of distinct CDR3 sequences, about 9.3% occurring once; the ten biggest clones make up about 2%. V shed 5 bases and J shed 5 bases, with 15 bases lying between them. CDR1 is MNHEY, CDR2 SVGAGI, per germline. This CDR3 is built from 15 residues. This clonotype was observed many times. As yet, its antigen is unknown. The unsorted libraries were generated from a total of 2 million PBMCs, which had been stored in RNAlater at -80 C. General study points: No CDR3 amino acid sequences were shared by expanded clones across subjects, suggesting private repertoires in all groups.

The receptor's source is a man aged 40-49 years in good health. Sequencing was performed on PBMCs. The chain couples TRBV6-5 to TRBJ2-2, with D tentatively TRBD1 (7 bases). CDR3 sequence: CASSHQQGTTGELFF. The CDR3 DNA reads as TGTGCCAGCAGTCACCAACAGGGGACTACCGGGGAGCTGTTTTTT.